This is a list of T cell receptor beta chains from one sample in a study of molecular identifiers for immune sequencing clone quantification. In TCRdb, the PCR reads were re-called with MiXCR into one record per CDR3 protein. The table records 6,100 or so distinct CDR3 sequences, around 17% of them present only once. The sample comprised naive CD8+ T cells from blood, with Jurkat cell RNA spiked in. These TCRs come from a human donor in good health. Some libraries in this study had Jurkat cell RNA spiked in. Each CDR3 is given with its conserved first and last residue. Fields, in order: CDR3 DNA, CDR3 protein, clone size, D gene, V gene, J gene. The D gene is left open where the match is weak. Expanded clones get a size class; other rows say once, few or many, or leave the size out.

cdr3_nt: TGTGCCAGCAGTGTCAGTGCAACTAATGAAAAACTGTTTTTT
cdr3_aa: CASSVSATNEKLFF
clone_size: medium-sized
d_call: -
v_call: TRBV2
j_call: TRBJ1-4

cdr3_nt: TGTGCCAGCAGCTACGGGGACACCGGGGAGCTGTTTTTT
cdr3_aa: CASSYGDTGELFF
clone_size: many
d_call: -
v_call: TRBV12-3/TRBV12-4
j_call: TRBJ2-2

cdr3_nt: TGCAGTGCTATCGACGAGGGGCAACAAGATACGCAGTATTTT
cdr3_aa: CSAIDEGQQDTQYF
clone_size: medium-sized
d_call: -
v_call: TRBV20-1
j_call: TRBJ2-3

cdr3_nt: TGTGCCAGCAGTCGGGACAGGACAGTGTACAATGAGCAGTTCTTC
cdr3_aa: CASSRDRTVYNEQFF
clone_size: medium-sized
d_call: TRBD1
v_call: TRBV6-5
j_call: TRBJ2-1

cdr3_nt: TGTGCCAGCATGGGGGACGTTCGGACTGAAGCTTTCTTT
cdr3_aa: CASMGDVRTEAFF
clone_size: few
d_call: -
v_call: TRBV27
j_call: TRBJ1-1

cdr3_nt: TGTGCCAGCAGCCTCAGCCTGGCAGATACGCAGTATTTT
cdr3_aa: CASSLSLADTQYF
clone_size: medium-sized
d_call: -
v_call: TRBV11-2
j_call: TRBJ2-3

cdr3_nt: TGTGCCAGCAGTCCAGCGGGAGGCCCAGATACGCAGTATTTT
cdr3_aa: CASSPAGGPDTQYF
clone_size: medium-sized
d_call: TRBD2
v_call: TRBV7-9
j_call: TRBJ2-3

cdr3_nt: TGTGCCAGCAGACCGCAGGTTTGGAATTCACCCCTCCACTTT
cdr3_aa: CASRPQVWNSPLHF
clone_size: many
d_call: -
v_call: TRBV12-3/TRBV12-4
j_call: TRBJ1-6

cdr3_nt: TGTGCCAGCAGTATAGTAGCCGACCAGTACTTC
cdr3_aa: CASSIVADQYF
clone_size: -
d_call: -
v_call: TRBV6-2/TRBV6-3
j_call: TRBJ2-7

cdr3_nt: TGCGCCAGCAGCCGAGATCGAGCGGGGGCTAGCACAGATACGCAGTATTTT
cdr3_aa: CASSRDRAGASTDTQYF
clone_size: -
d_call: TRBD2
v_call: TRBV4-3
j_call: TRBJ2-3

cdr3_nt: TGCAGCGTTGTTGCTAGATTCACAGATACGCAGTATTTT
cdr3_aa: CSVVARFTDTQYF
clone_size: medium-sized
d_call: -
v_call: TRBV29-1
j_call: TRBJ2-3

cdr3_nt: TGCAGCGCCACAGGGGACCATCAGTATTTT
cdr3_aa: CSATGDHQYF
clone_size: medium-sized
d_call: TRBD1
v_call: TRBV20-1
j_call: TRBJ2-3

cdr3_nt: TGTGCCAGCAGCGTAGAGGGTCCCCTTACTAGCACAGATACGCAGTATTTT
cdr3_aa: CASSVEGPLTSTDTQYF
clone_size: medium-sized
d_call: -
v_call: TRBV9
j_call: TRBJ2-3

cdr3_nt: TGTGCCAGCAGCCCTCAGGGAGAATGGGAAAAACTGTTTTTT
cdr3_aa: CASSPQGEWEKLFF
clone_size: -
d_call: -
v_call: TRBV12-3/TRBV12-4
j_call: TRBJ1-4

cdr3_nt: TGTGCCACCAGTGATTACGGGACTGAAGCTTTCTTT
cdr3_aa: CATSDYGTEAFF
clone_size: medium-sized
d_call: -
v_call: TRBV24-1
j_call: TRBJ1-1

cdr3_nt: TGTGCCAGCAGTCTTCGGACTAGCGGCACTGGCAGTGAGCAGTTCTTC
cdr3_aa: CASSLRTSGTGSEQFF
clone_size: -
d_call: TRBD2
v_call: TRBV2
j_call: TRBJ2-1

cdr3_nt: TGCGCCAGCAGCCAAGATGTGGGGAGCGCTGAAGCTTTCTTT
cdr3_aa: CASSQDVGSAEAFF
clone_size: medium-sized
d_call: -
v_call: TRBV4-3
j_call: TRBJ1-1

cdr3_nt: TGTGCCAGCAGCTTGGGGGACACCAACTACGAGCAGTACTTC
cdr3_aa: CASSLGDTNYEQYF
clone_size: -
d_call: -
v_call: TRBV5-3
j_call: TRBJ2-7

cdr3_nt: TGTGCCAGCAGGGGGCTCTCCTGCGAGCAGTACTTC
cdr3_aa: CASRGLSCEQYF
clone_size: few
d_call: -
v_call: TRBV12-3/TRBV12-4
j_call: TRBJ2-7

cdr3_nt: TGTGCCAGCGGTGGACTGGGGGGCTATGCTGAGCAGTTCTTC
cdr3_aa: CASGGLGGYAEQFF
clone_size: -
d_call: -
v_call: TRBV28
j_call: TRBJ2-1

cdr3_nt: TGTGCCAGCAGTCTTCCCCGACAGGCTAATCAGCCCCAGCATTTT
cdr3_aa: CASSLPRQANQPQHF
clone_size: -
d_call: -
v_call: TRBV6-2/TRBV6-3
j_call: TRBJ1-5

cdr3_nt: TGCGCCAGCAGCCCACAGGGGGCCTCCTACGAGCAGTACTTC
cdr3_aa: CASSPQGASYEQYF
clone_size: medium-sized
d_call: TRBD1
v_call: TRBV4-1
j_call: TRBJ2-7

cdr3_nt: TGTGCCGCAGGGGCAGCCAACACCGGGGAGCTGTTTTTT
cdr3_aa: CAAGAANTGELFF
clone_size: medium-sized
d_call: -
v_call: TRBV6-2/TRBV6-3
j_call: TRBJ2-2

cdr3_nt: TGCGCCAGCAGCCAAGAGGGCAGCAACGACGGCTACACCTTC
cdr3_aa: CASSQEGSNDGYTF
clone_size: medium-sized
d_call: -
v_call: TRBV4-1
j_call: TRBJ1-2

cdr3_nt: TGTGCCAGCTCACCACGCGGGTCAGAAGAGACCCAGTACTTC
cdr3_aa: CASSPRGSEETQYF
clone_size: many
d_call: -
v_call: TRBV18
j_call: TRBJ2-5

cdr3_nt: TGTGCCAGCAGCCGACATGCGGGGGCCGGCACAGATACGCAGTATTTT
cdr3_aa: CASSRHAGAGTDTQYF
clone_size: medium-sized
d_call: -
v_call: TRBV7-9
j_call: TRBJ2-3

cdr3_nt: TGTGCCAGCAGCCCCGGACAGGGATCGGAAAAACTGTTTTTT
cdr3_aa: CASSPGQGSEKLFF
clone_size: medium-sized
d_call: TRBD1
v_call: TRBV6-5
j_call: TRBJ1-4

cdr3_nt: TGTGCTAGTGGCGCACCGGAGGGAGTTGATCAGCCCCAGCATTTT
cdr3_aa: CASGAPEGVDQPQHF
clone_size: medium-sized
d_call: -
v_call: TRBV12-5
j_call: TRBJ1-5

cdr3_nt: TGTGCCAGCAGCTTAGTCGGATCCTCTGGGGCCAACGTCCTGACTTTC
cdr3_aa: CASSLVGSSGANVLTF
clone_size: medium-sized
d_call: -
v_call: TRBV7-6
j_call: TRBJ2-6